The clone carrying this TCR beta chain was counted only a few times. Sample-barcoded 5' priming and a J-beta primer mix drove a second PCR of about 6 to 12 cycles. TCRdb reprocessed the 5' RACE reads via MiXCR and lists one record per CDR3 protein. The sample carries approximately 800,000 distinct CDR3 sequences, under 80% recorded once. This sample is drawn from a study of blood T cells in healthy people across ages. With V trimmed by 3 bases and J by 2 bases, 3 bases remained unmatched. The CDR3 contains 15 residues. This sequence was found in a man aged 30-40 years in good health. The sequencing sample was made of blood. The chain links TRBV12-3 or TRBV12-4 to TRBJ2-3, with TRBD1 matching over 9 bases. The CDR3 sequence: CASSFTGGPTDTQYF. The CDR3 nucleotides are TGTGCCAGCAGTTTCACAGGGGGCCCCACAGATACGCAGTATTTT.